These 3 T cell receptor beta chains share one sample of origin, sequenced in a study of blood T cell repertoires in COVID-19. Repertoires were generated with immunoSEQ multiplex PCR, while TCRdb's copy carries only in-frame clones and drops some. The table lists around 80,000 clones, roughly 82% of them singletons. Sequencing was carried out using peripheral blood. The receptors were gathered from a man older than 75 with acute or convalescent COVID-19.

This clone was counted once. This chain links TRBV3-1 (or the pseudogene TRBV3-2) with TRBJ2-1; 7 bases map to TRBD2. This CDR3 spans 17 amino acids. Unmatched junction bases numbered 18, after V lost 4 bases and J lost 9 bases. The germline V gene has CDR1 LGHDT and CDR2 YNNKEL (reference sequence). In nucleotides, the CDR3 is TGTGCCAGCAGCCCCTCACTAGCGAAACTGGCGGCAGGTGAGCAGTTCTTC. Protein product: CASSPSLAKLAAGEQFF.

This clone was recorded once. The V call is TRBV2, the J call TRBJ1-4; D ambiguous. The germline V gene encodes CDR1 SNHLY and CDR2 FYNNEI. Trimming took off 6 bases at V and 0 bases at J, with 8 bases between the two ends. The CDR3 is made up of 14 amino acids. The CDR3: CASRKTTTNEKLFF. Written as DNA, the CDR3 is TGTGCCAGCAGGAAGACAACAACTAATGAAAAACTGTTTTTT.

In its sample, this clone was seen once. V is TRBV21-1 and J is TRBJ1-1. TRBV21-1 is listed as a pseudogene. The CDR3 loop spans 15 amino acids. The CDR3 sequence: CASTPGKPLNTEAFF. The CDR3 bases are TGTGCCAGCACCCCGGGGAAGCCTTTGAACACTGAAGCTTTCTTT.